Listed below are T cell receptor beta chains from one sample, sequenced in a study of blood T cell repertoires in COVID-19. Data came from immunoSEQ multiplex PCR; TCRdb stores just in-frame clones and leaves some out. The sample contains tens of thousands of clones, about four fifths of which appear only once. Material: peripheral blood. These receptors all stem from a woman aged 70-85 years with acute or convalescent COVID-19. Both conserved end residues are part of each CDR3. The order of the fields is J gene, D gene, clone size, V gene, CDR3 protein, CDR3 DNA. D genes are given only for firm matches. Expanded clones get a size class; other rows say once, few or many, or leave the size out.

>TRBJ2-1|TRBD1|.|TRBV28
CASSSIRDRGRYEQFF
TGTGCCAGCAGTTCAATCCGGGACAGGGGAAGGTATGAGCAGTTCTTC
>TRBJ1-2|TRBD1|.|TRBV18
CASSPVGDRVYGYTF
TGTGCCAGCTCACCTGTGGGAGACAGGGTCTATGGCTACACCTTC
>TRBJ1-5|.|.|TRBV5-4
CASSSDPIGGNQPQHF
TGTGCCAGCAGCTCCGACCCTATCGGGGGCAATCAGCCCCAGCATTTT
>TRBJ1-4|TRBD1|.|TRBV4-1
CASSPPGTGFATNEKLFF
TGCGCCAGCAGCCCCCCCGGGACAGGTTTTGCAACTAATGAAAAACTGTTTTTT
>TRBJ2-1|.|.|TRBV10-3
CAISEPGVGSYNEQFF
TGTGCCATCAGTGAACCCGGGGTGGGCTCCTACAATGAGCAGTTCTTC
>TRBJ2-7|.|.|TRBV5-1
CASSLWYKPGVFSYEQYF
TGCGCCAGCAGCTTGTGGTACAAACCGGGAGTTTTCTCCTACGAGCAGTACTTC
>TRBJ1-2|.|.|TRBV11-2
CASSSWTAVPSFNYGYTF
TGTGCCAGCAGCTCGTGGACAGCCGTCCCCTCCTTTAACTATGGCTACACCTTC
>TRBJ2-2|.|.|TRBV4-1
CASSQAEGANTGELFF
TGCGCCAGCAGCCAAGCGGAGGGAGCGAACACCGGGGAGCTGTTTTTT
>TRBJ2-5|.|.|TRBV4-2
CASSQGGQAYWTQYF
TGTGCCAGCAGCCAAGGGGGACAAGCCTACTGGACCCAGTACTTC
>TRBJ2-5|TRBD1|.|TRBV5-1
CASSLSQGAEKTQYF
TGCGCCAGCAGCTTGTCTCAGGGGGCGGAGAAGACCCAGTACTTC
>TRBJ1-2|TRBD1|.|TRBV11-1
CASSLKGQGDYGYTF
TGTGCCAGCAGCTTAAAGGGACAGGGGGACTATGGCTACACCTTC
>TRBJ2-7|.|.|TRBV27
CASSHHERAAYEQYF
TGTGCCAGCAGTCACCACGAGCGGGCTGCCTACGAGCAGTACTTC
>TRBJ2-7|TRBD2|few|TRBV19
CASSTIGGRATSYEQYF
TGTGCCAGTAGTACAATCGGCGGGAGGGCGACATCCTACGAGCAGTACTTC
>TRBJ1-2|TRBD1|few|TRBV28
CASSQGQANYGYTF
TGTGCCAGCAGCCAGGGACAGGCCAACTATGGCTACACCTTC
>TRBJ2-5|.|once|TRBV30
CAWSVQGQETQYF
TGTGCCTGGAGTGTACAGGGACAAGAGACCCAGTACTTC
>TRBJ2-7|TRBD1|.|TRBV29-1
CSVARGTGAYEQYF
TGCAGCGTTGCGCGGGGGACAGGGGCCTACGAGCAGTACTTC
>TRBJ2-7|TRBD2|few|TRBV3-1/TRBV3-2
CASGAAGARPGQYF
TGTGCCAGCGGCGCGGCGGGAGCACGACCTGGGCAGTACTTC
>TRBJ2-1|TRBD2|.|TRBV5-1
CASSLASGSHEQFF
TGCGCCAGCAGCTTGGCTAGCGGGAGCCATGAGCAGTTCTTC
>TRBJ1-4|.|.|TRBV29-1
CSVNSVADSNEKLFF
TGCAGCGTTAATTCCGTGGCGGACTCTAATGAAAAACTGTTTTTT
>TRBJ2-4|TRBD2|.|TRBV9
CASSPGTSLVAKNIQYF
TGTGCCAGCAGCCCCGGGACTAGCTTAGTAGCCAAAAACATTCAGTACTTC
>TRBJ1-5|.|.|TRBV7-8
CASSGTQVETGQPQHF
TGTGCCAGCAGCGGAACGCAGGTAGAGACCGGTCAGCCCCAGCATTTT
>TRBJ2-1|TRBD1|.|TRBV29-1
CSSTGQGDEQFF
TGCAGCTCAACGGGACAGGGAGATGAGCAGTTCTTC
>TRBJ1-5|.|.|TRBV27
CASSPRQGHSNQPQHF
TGTGCCAGCAGTCCACGCCAGGGGCATAGCAATCAGCCCCAGCATTTT
>TRBJ1-5|TRBD1|few|TRBV19
CASSLRDRDSNQPQHF
TGTGCCAGTAGTCTCCGGGACAGAGATAGCAATCAGCCCCAGCATTTT
>TRBJ1-4|.|.|TRBV6-4
CASSASQGGEKLFF
TGTGCCAGCAGTGCCTCACAGGGAGGGGAAAAACTGTTTTTT
>TRBJ1-6|TRBD1|.|TRBV10-3
CAIRSDRVRGSPLHF
TGTGCCATCAGGTCAGACAGGGTGAGAGGGTCACCCCTCCACTTT
>TRBJ1-5|.|.|TRBV7-9
CASSRGGGNQPQHF
TGTGCCAGCAGCCGGGGAGGGGGCAATCAGCCCCAGCATTTT
>TRBJ2-5|TRBD1|.|TRBV6-5
CASSSDRAETQYF
TGTGCCAGCAGCTCTGACAGGGCGGAGACCCAGTACTTC
>TRBJ1-1|.|few|TRBV19
CASRHILGGGTEAFF
TGTGCCAGTAGACATATTCTGGGGGGGGGTACTGAAGCTTTCTTT
>TRBJ1-5|TRBD1|.|TRBV5-5
CASSPNQGERGINQPQHF
TGTGCCAGCAGCCCCAACCAGGGGGAGCGAGGAATAAATCAGCCCCAGCATTTT
>TRBJ1-5|.|.|TRBV19
CASSRAWDSVNQPQHF
TGTGCCAGTAGTAGAGCGTGGGACTCAGTTAATCAGCCCCAGCATTTT
>TRBJ2-2|.|few|TRBV28
CASTWGGGTGELFF
TGTGCCAGCACCTGGGGAGGGGGCACCGGGGAGCTGTTTTTT
>TRBJ2-5|TRBD1|.|TRBV7-8
CASSLNIRGTGVRETQYF
TGTGCCAGCAGCTTGAATATCCGCGGGACAGGGGTTCGAGAGACCCAGTACTTC
>TRBJ2-3|TRBD1|.|TRBV7-8
CASSPATGPDTQYF
TGTGCCAGCAGCCCGGCGACAGGGCCAGATACGCAGTATTTT
>TRBJ1-5|.|.|TRBV6-5
CASKGTHDSNQPQHF
TGTGCCAGCAAGGGGACTCACGATAGCAATCAGCCCCAGCATTTT
>TRBJ1-1|TRBD1|.|TRBV19
CASSILRGKLNTEAFF
TGTGCCAGTAGTATTCTCAGGGGGAAATTGAACACTGAAGCTTTCTTT
>TRBJ2-1|.|.|TRBV19
CASRPPGGGEQFF
TGTGCCAGTAGACCTCCGGGGGGCGGGGAGCAGTTCTTC
>TRBJ2-2|.|.|TRBV14
CASSDKNTGELFF
TGTGCCAGCAGCGACAAGAACACCGGGGAGCTGTTTTTT
>TRBJ1-2|.|.|TRBV4-1
CASSQATETHGYTF
TGCGCCAGCAGCCAGGCGACAGAGACTCATGGCTACACCTTC
>TRBJ2-3|.|.|TRBV9
CASSVVGRRDSSTDTQYF
TGTGCCAGCAGCGTAGTGGGTCGCCGGGACTCCTCCACAGATACGCAGTATTTT
>TRBJ1-5|TRBD1|.|TRBV5-5
CASSPYPGDRYSNQPQHF
TGTGCCAGCAGCCCCTACCCCGGGGACAGATATAGCAATCAGCCCCAGCATTTT
>TRBJ2-5|TRBD2|few|TRBV5-1
CASSLEAGEETQYF
TGCGCCAGCAGCTTAGAAGCGGGAGAAGAGACCCAGTACTTC
>TRBJ1-6|.|once|TRBV28
CASRIQGANSPLHF
TGTGCCAGCAGGATACAGGGTGCGAATTCACCCCTCCACTTT
>TRBJ2-1|TRBD2|few|TRBV9
CASSVVDQAGAQGEQFF
TGTGCCAGCAGCGTAGTAGATCAAGCGGGGGCCCAGGGTGAGCAGTTCTTC